The following is a T cell receptor beta chain sequence with its context. No antigen is known for it. Pooling was applied to second doses at about 4 or about 12 weeks. Trimming left V 3 bases short and J 8 bases short, with 11 bases between. There are 13 residues in the CDR3. Germline values: CDR1 LNHDA, CDR2 SQIVND (reference sequence). This sample is drawn from a study of T cell responses to AZD1222 COVID-19 vaccine. Study-level results: Regions left unmutated in variants are reportedly the target of nearly half of spike-specific TCRs.

Method: immunoSEQ multiplex PCR; TCRdb's copy keeps in-frame clones and lacks some. The table lists under 150,000 clones, 88% of them singletons. The chain carries TRBV19 and TRBJ1-5; D ambiguous. This specimen consisted of peripheral blood, obtained 28 days after the second AZD1222 dose. This TCR was sampled from an adult who received the AZD1222 COVID-19 vaccine. In DNA form, the CDR3 reads TGTGCCAGTAGTATGCGGCCTCGGGAGCCCCAGCATTTT. Translation: CASSMRPREPQHF.